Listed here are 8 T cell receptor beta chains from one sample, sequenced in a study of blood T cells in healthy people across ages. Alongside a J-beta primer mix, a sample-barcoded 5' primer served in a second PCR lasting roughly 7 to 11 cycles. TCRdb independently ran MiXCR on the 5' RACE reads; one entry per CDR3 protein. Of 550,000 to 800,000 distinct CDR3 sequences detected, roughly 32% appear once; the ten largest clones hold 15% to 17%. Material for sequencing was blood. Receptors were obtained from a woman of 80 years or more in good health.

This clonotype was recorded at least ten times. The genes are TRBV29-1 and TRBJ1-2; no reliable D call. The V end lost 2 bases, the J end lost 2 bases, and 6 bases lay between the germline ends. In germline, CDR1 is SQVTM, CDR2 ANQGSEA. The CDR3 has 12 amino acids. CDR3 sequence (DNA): TGCAGCGTTGAAAAGGGCAACTATGGCTACACCTTC. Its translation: CSVEKGNYGYTF. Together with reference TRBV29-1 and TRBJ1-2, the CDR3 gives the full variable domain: SAVISQKPSRDICQRGTSLTIQCQVDSQVTMMFWYRQQPGQSLTLIATANQGSEATYESGFVIDKFPISRPNLTFSTLTVSNMSPEDSSIYLCSVEKGNYGYTFGSGTRLTVV.

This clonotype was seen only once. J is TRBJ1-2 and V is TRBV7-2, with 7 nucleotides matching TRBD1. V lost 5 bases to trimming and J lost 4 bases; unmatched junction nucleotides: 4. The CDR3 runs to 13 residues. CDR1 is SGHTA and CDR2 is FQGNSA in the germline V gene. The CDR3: CASSIGTVYGYTF. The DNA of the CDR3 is TGTGCCAGCAGCATCGGGACAGTCTATGGCTACACCTTC. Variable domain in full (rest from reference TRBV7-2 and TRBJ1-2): GAGVSQSPSNKVTEKGKDVELRCDPISGHTALYWYRQSLGQGLEFLIYFQGNSAPDKSGLPSDRFSAERTGGSVSTLTIQRTQQEDSAVYLCASSIGTVYGYTFGSGTRLTVV.

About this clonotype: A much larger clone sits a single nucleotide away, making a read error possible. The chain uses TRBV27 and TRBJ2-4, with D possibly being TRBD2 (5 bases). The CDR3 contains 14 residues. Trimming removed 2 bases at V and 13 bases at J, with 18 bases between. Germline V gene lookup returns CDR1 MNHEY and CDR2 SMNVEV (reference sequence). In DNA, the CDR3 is TGTGCCAGCAGTTTAGAGCTAGCTTTCAAAGAGCAGTACTTC. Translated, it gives CASSLELAFKEQYF.

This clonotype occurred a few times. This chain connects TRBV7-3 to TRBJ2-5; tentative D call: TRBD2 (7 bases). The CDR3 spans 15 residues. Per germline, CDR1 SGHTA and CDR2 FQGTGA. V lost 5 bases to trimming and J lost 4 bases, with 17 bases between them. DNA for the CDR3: TGTGCCAGCAGCCCGAAGGGGGGGTTCGGAGAGACCCAGTACTTC. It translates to CASSPKGGFGETQYF.

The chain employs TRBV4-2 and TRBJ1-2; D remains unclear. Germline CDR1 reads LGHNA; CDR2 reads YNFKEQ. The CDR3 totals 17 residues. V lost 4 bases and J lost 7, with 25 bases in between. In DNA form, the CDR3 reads TGTGCCAGCAGCCCACTCTACGGAGGATTTCAACCGGGTGGCTACACCTTC. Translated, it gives CASSPLYGGFQPGGYTF.

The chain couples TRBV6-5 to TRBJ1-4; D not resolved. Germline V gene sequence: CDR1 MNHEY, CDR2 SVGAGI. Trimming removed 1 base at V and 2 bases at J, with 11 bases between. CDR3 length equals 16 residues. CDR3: CASSYLPGSTNEKLFF. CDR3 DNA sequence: TGTGCCAGCAGTTACTTGCCAGGCTCGACTAATGAAAAACTGTTTTTT.

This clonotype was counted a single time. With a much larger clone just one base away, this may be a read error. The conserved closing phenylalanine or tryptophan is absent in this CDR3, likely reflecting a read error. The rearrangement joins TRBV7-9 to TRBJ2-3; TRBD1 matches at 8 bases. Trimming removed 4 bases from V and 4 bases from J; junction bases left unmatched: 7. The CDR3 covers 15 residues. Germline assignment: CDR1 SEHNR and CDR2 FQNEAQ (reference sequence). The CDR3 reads CASSSDRGGADTQYL. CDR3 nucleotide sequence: TGTGCCAGCAGCTCTGACAGGGGTGGGGCAGATACGCAGTATTTG.

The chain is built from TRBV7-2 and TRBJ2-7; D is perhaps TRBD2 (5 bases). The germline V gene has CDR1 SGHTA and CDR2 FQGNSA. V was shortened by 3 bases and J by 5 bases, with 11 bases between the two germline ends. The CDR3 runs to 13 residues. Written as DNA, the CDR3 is TGTGCCAGCAGCTTTGCTAGCCTGGACGAGCAGTACTTC. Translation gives CASSFASLDEQYF.